What follows are 21 T cell receptor beta chains derived from one specimen sequenced in a study of identical twins (dated by TCRdb to 2016 to 2017). Library preparation used 5' RACE. Sequencing was performed on an Illumina HiSeq 2000. TCRdb reprocessed the public reads (quality trimming at Q25 with fastp, clone calling with MiXCR) and kept in-frame beta chains. Every distinct CDR3 protein forms one entry, paired with its most common genes and DNA. The sample table contains about 700,000 distinct CDR3 sequences; only one count was recorded for around 6% of them. About 2% of the sample belongs to the ten largest clones. Sequencing used naive T cells sorted from blood. The cell subset or site tag for this specimen amounts to: cells isolated with a human naive T-cell isolation kit. The source is a man aged 18 to 35 in good health.

The rearrangement uses TRBV30 and TRBJ2-3; no definite D call. This CDR3 comprises 14 residues. Trimming took off 1 base at V and 4 bases at J, with 12 bases between the two ends. The germline gives CDR1 GTSNPN, CDR2 SVGIG (reference sequence). The CDR3 region has the DNA TGTGCCTGGAGTGCAGCCGTCGGTGCAGATACGCAGTATTTT. This sequence encodes CAWSAAVGADTQYF.

CDR3 DNA: TGTGCCAGCAGGGAGGGTGAAAGCAATCAGCCCCAGCATTTT. This translates into CASREGESNQPQHF. The chain combines TRBV6-1 with TRBJ1-5; no firm D call. V shed 6 bases and J shed 1 base, with 10 bases lying between them. The germline gives CDR1 MNHNS, CDR2 SASEGT. The CDR3 sequence is 14 residues long.

This clonotype occurred many times. CDR3 nucleotides: TGTGCCAGCAGTTTAAAGGCGTGGCCACGGACCGACCAAGAGACCCAGTACTTC. This encodes CASSLKAWPRTDQETQYF. The chain couples TRBV12-3 or TRBV12-4 to TRBJ2-5; no clear D. Deletions cut 2 bases from V and 0 bases from J, with 19 bases between. The length of the CDR3 is 18 residues.

This clonotype has a handful of counts. This rearrangement joins TRBV15 to TRBJ2-1; 8 nucleotides match TRBD2. The length of the CDR3 is 18 residues. The germline CDR1 and CDR2 sequences are LNHNV and YYDKDF (reference sequence). V was pared by 0 bases and J by 8 bases, with 15 bases of the junction left unmatched. This CDR3 is CATSRDGSGSIRGDEQFF. As DNA, the CDR3 is TGTGCCACCAGCAGAGATGGGAGCGGGAGTATAAGGGGGGATGAGCAGTTCTTC.

This clonotype has a count of ten or more. V is TRBV10-3 and J is TRBJ2-1; TRBD2 aligns across 10 bases. The CDR3 runs to 15 residues. The germline V gene encodes CDR1 ENHRY and CDR2 SYGVKD. V shed 10 bases and J 9 bases; nucleotides not matched to a gene: 15. CDR3: CATKISSGSDTEQFF. CDR3 nucleotide sequence: TGTGCCACCAAGATATCTAGCGGGAGTGATACTGAGCAGTTCTTC.

This clonotype was recorded at least ten times. The V and J genes are TRBV12-3 or TRBV12-4 and TRBJ2-5; D remains unclear. This CDR3 comprises 16 residues. V was trimmed by 1 base and J by 5 bases, leaving 17 bases between them. CDR3 nucleotide sequence: TGTGCCAGCAGTTTAGAACGGACGCTCCCGAAGGAGACCCAGTACTTC. Translating gives CASSLERTLPKETQYF.

This clonotype was recorded many times. Written as DNA, the CDR3 is TGCGCCAGCAGCCAAGATTCCCCTGGAGGAACAGGTTCGGGGAATGAGCAGTTCTTC. Encoded protein: CASSQDSPGGTGSGNEQFF. The V call is TRBV4-3, the J call TRBJ2-1, with D perhaps given as TRBD1 or TRBD2 (5 bases each). Germline lookup yields CDR1 LGHNA and CDR2 YSLEER. CDR3 length equals 19 residues. The V and J ends lost 0 bases and 7 bases respectively, with 25 bases between them.

This clonotype was detected only a few times. The genes are TRBV11-2 and TRBJ2-1, with TRBD2 identical over 14 bases. The V segment lost 4 bases and the J segment 11 bases; nucleotides outside the gene matches: 4. The CDR3 has 14 amino acids. Germline CDR1 is SGHAT and CDR2 is FQNNGV. The CDR3 bases are TGTGCCAGCAGCTCGGGACTAGCGGGAGTAAAGCAGTTCTTC. Amino acid sequence: CASSSGLAGVKQFF.

V usage is TRBV6-1 and J usage is TRBJ2-1; D is ambiguous. Germline CDR1 MNHNS, CDR2 SASEGT. There are 13 residues in the CDR3. Trimming stripped 6 bases from V and 9 bases from J, with 15 bases between. CDR3 DNA: TGTGCCAGCAGCGAAAGAGACTTAGGTGAGCAGTTCTTC. Protein product: CASSERDLGEQFF.

This clonotype showed up many times. V gene TRBV9 combines with J gene TRBJ2-1; 8 bases align to TRBD2. The trim removed 4 bases at V and 2 bases at J, leaving 8 bases unmatched. CDR1 and CDR2 (germline): SGDLS, YYNGEE. The CDR3 length is 16 residues. The CDR3 here is CASSPRSGRTYNEQFF. The CDR3 DNA reads TGTGCCAGCAGCCCCCGAAGCGGGAGAACCTACAATGAGCAGTTCTTC.

This clonotype was seen many times. The chain employs TRBV10-2 and TRBJ2-1; 11 bases map to TRBD2. J was trimmed by 2 bases and V by 3 bases; bases with no gene match: 6. The germline V gene has CDR1 WSHSY and CDR2 SAAADI. The CDR3 has 17 amino acids. The CDR3 spells CASSDGGLAGPYNEQFF. The CDR3 coding sequence is TGCGCCAGCAGTGACGGAGGACTAGCGGGCCCCTACAATGAGCAGTTCTTC.

This sequence joins TRBV6-1 and TRBJ2-7; D possibly corresponds to TRBD1 (6 bases). Trimming cost V 7 bases and J 2 bases, with 9 bases left between them. CDR1 is MNHNS, CDR2 SASEGT, per germline. This CDR3 is built from 12 residues. CDR3 residues: CASNGDTYEQYF. The DNA for the CDR3 is TGTGCCAGCAACGGGGACACCTACGAGCAGTACTTC.

The chain combines TRBV4-2 with TRBJ2-3; 7 bases are a match to TRBD2. There are 17 residues in the CDR3. The V and J ends lost 4 bases and 2 bases, in that order; junction bases with no gene match: 12. CDR1 is LGHNA and CDR2 is YNFKEQ in the germline V gene. Here the CDR3 reads CASSRDRGLGSTDTQYF. The DNA of the CDR3 is TGTGCCAGCAGCCGAGATCGTGGACTAGGGTCCACAGATACGCAGTATTTT.

This clonotype was counted ten times or more. This chain uses TRBV2 with TRBJ1-2, with a tentative D call TRBD1 (5 bases). This CDR3 contains 14 residues. Germline V gene lookup returns CDR1 SNHLY and CDR2 FYNNEI. V lost 7 bases and J 8 bases, leaving 20 bases between the germline ends. DNA for the CDR3: TGTGCCAGCACCACTGACAGTATCTTGCCCGGCTACACCTTC. It is translated as CASTTDSILPGYTF.

Worth noting for this clonotype: A much more abundant neighbour one base away suggests this may be a read error. This sequence joins TRBV29-1 and TRBJ2-1, with D possibly matching TRBD2 (5 bases). With the DNA end fitting TRBJ2-7 better, the J assignment may be wrong. The germline gives CDR1 SQVTM, CDR2 ANQGSEA. The CDR3 consists of 14 residues. CDR3 protein: CSAQSSFPYNEQYF. In nucleotides, the CDR3 is TGCAGCGCCCAATCTAGCTTCCCCTACAATGAGCAGTACTTC.

This chain uses TRBV29-1 with TRBJ1-1, with 7 bases identical to TRBD1. V was pared by 6 bases and J by 0 bases, with 4 bases of the junction left unmatched. Germline V gene data show CDR1 as SQVTM and CDR2 as ANQGSEA. The CDR3 runs to 13 residues. CDR3 in amino acids: CSVGQALNTEAFF. The CDR3 DNA reads as TGCAGCGTCGGACAGGCCTTGAACACTGAAGCTTTCTTT.

This clonotype was counted many times. The rearrangement joins TRBV5-1 to TRBJ2-1; D may be TRBD1 (6 bases). CDR1 is SGHRS and CDR2 is YFSETQ in the germline V gene. V lost 1 base, J lost 4 bases, and 12 bases lay in between. This CDR3 is 15 amino acids long. CDR3 region: CASSLTGSGYNEQFF. Here the CDR3 DNA reads TGCGCCAGCAGCTTGACAGGGTCGGGTTACAATGAGCAGTTCTTC. The complete variable domain, with remaining parts taken from reference TRBV5-1 and TRBJ2-1, reads KAGVTQTPRYLIKTRGQQVTLSCSPISGHRSVSWYQQTPGQGLQFLFEYFSETQRNKGNFPGRFSGRQFSNSRSEMNVSTLELGDSALYLCASSLTGSGYNEQFFGPGTRLTVL.

V gene TRBV12-3 or TRBV12-4 combines with J gene TRBJ1-5, with D uncertain. The CDR3 length is 14 residues. V was clipped by 6 bases and J by 5 bases, with 14 bases between them. The DNA for the CDR3 is TGTGCCAGCAGAAACGGATGGTTTGATCAGCCCCAGCATTTT. Translated: CASRNGWFDQPQHF.

There are many counts of this clonotype. This CDR3 reads CASSPGRSSGNTIYF. DNA for the CDR3: TGTGCCAGCAGCCCAGGACGGTCCTCTGGAAACACCATATATTTT. The V gene is TRBV7-2, the J gene TRBJ1-3, with D uncertain. V was shortened by 5 bases and J by 0 bases, with 11 bases between the two germline ends. The CDR3 loop spans 15 amino acids. Germline CDR1 is SGHTA and CDR2 is FQGNSA. Variable domain in full (rest from reference TRBV7-2 and TRBJ1-3): GAGVSQSPSNKVTEKGKDVELRCDPISGHTALYWYRQSLGQGLEFLIYFQGNSAPDKSGLPSDRFSAERTGGSVSTLTIQRTQQEDSAVYLCASSPGRSSGNTIYFGEGSWLTVV.

This rearrangement joins TRBV6-1 to TRBJ2-7; either TRBD1 or TRBD2 may fit D (6 bases each). This CDR3 is built from 13 residues. Germline CDR1 MNHNS, CDR2 SASEGT. Trimming took off 8 bases at V and 0 bases at J, with 11 bases between the two ends. CDR3 sequence (DNA): TGTGCCAGCGGGGGGCCCCCCTCCTACGAGCAGTACTTC. Protein: CASGGPPSYEQYF.

This clonotype was seen many times. V usage is TRBV7-2 and J usage is TRBJ2-7; tentatively, D is TRBD1 (6 bases). Germline CDR1 reads SGHTA; CDR2 reads FQGNSA. The CDR3 covers 14 residues. Between the trimmed V and J ends, which lost 5 bases and 1 base, there was a span of 12 bases. For the CDR3, the DNA is TGTGCCAGCAGCACCAGGGGTGTGTCCTACGAGCAGTACTTC. This gives the protein CASSTRGVSYEQYF.